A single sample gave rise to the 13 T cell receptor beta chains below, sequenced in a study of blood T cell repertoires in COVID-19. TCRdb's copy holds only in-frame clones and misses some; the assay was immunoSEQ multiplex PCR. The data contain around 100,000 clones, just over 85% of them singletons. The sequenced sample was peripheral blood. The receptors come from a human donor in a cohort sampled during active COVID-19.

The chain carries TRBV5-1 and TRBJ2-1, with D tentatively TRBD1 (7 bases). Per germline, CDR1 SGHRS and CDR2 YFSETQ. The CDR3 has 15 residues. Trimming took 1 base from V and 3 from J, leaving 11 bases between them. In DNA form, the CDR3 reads TGCGCCAGCAGCTTGAGTCAGGGGGGCTACAATGAGCAGTTCTTC. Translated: CASSLSQGGYNEQFF.

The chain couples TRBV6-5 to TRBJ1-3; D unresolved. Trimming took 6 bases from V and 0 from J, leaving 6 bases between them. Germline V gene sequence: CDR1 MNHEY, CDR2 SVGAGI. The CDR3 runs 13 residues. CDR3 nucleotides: TGTGCCAGCAGGGTGGCCTCTGGAAACACCATATATTTT. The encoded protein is CASRVASGNTIYF.

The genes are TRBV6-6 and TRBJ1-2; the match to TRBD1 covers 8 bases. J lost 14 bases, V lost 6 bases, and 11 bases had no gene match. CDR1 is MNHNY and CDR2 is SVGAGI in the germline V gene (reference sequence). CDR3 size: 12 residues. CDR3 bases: TGTGCCAGCAGGCCCCGACAGGGGTCGTGGACCTTC. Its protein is CASRPRQGSWTF.

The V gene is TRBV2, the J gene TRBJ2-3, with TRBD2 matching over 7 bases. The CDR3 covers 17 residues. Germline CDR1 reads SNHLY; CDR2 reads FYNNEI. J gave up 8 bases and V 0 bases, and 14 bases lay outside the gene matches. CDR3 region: CASSEARVAGLSGTQYF. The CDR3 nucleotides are TGTGCCAGCAGTGAAGCGCGGGTAGCGGGCCTGTCAGGTACGCAGTATTTT.

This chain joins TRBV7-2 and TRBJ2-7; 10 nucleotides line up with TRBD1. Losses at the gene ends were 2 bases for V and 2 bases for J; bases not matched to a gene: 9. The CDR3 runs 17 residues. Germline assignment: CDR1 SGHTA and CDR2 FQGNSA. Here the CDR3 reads CASSLLGGGTGAYEQYF. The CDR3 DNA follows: TGTGCCAGCAGCTTACTGGGTGGGGGGACAGGGGCCTACGAGCAGTACTTC.

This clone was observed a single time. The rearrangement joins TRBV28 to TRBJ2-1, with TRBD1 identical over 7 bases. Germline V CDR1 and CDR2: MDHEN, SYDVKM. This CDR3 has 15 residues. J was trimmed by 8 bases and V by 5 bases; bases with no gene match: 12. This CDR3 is CASSPGGQSADEQFF. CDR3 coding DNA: TGTGCCAGCAGTCCAGGGGGACAGTCAGCAGATGAGCAGTTCTTC.

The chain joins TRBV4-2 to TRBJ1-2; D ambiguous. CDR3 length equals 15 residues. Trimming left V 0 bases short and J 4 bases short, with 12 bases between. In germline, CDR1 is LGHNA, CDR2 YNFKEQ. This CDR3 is CASSQDPMGVYGYTF. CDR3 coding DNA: TGTGCCAGCAGCCAAGACCCCATGGGAGTCTATGGCTACACCTTC.

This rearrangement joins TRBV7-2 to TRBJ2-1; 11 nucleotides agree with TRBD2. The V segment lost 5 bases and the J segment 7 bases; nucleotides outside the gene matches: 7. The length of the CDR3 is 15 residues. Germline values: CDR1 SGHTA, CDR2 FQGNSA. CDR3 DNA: TGTGCCAGCAGCGGGACTAGCGGAAAAGGTAATGAGCAGTTCTTC. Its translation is CASSGTSGKGNEQFF.

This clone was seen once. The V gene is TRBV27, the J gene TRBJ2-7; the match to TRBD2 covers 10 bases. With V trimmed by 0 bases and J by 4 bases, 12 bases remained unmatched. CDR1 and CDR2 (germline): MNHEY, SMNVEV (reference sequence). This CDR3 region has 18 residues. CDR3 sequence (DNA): TGTGCCAGCAGTTTATCGACCCGTGAGCCAGCGGGAGGGTACGAGCAGTACTTC. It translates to CASSLSTREPAGGYEQYF.

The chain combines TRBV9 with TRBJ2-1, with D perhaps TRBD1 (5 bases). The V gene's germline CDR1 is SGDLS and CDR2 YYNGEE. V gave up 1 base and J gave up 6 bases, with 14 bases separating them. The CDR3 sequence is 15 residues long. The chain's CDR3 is CASSVRAGAVNEQFF. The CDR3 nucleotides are TGTGCCAGCAGCGTAAGGGCTGGGGCAGTCAATGAGCAGTTCTTC. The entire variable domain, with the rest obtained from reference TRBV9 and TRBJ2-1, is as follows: DSGVTQTPKHLITATGQRVTLRCSPRSGDLSVYWYQQSLDQGLQFLIQYYNGEERAKGNILERFSAQQFPDLHSELNLSSLELGDSALYFCASSVRAGAVNEQFFGPGTRLTVL.

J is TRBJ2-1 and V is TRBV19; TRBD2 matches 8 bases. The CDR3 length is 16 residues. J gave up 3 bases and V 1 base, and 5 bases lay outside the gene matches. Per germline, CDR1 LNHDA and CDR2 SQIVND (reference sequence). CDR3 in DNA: TGTGCCAGTAGTATAGTGGGGAGCGGGAGCTACAATGAGCAGTTCTTC. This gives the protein CASSIVGSGSYNEQFF. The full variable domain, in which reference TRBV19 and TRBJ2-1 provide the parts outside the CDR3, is DGGITQSPKYLFRKEGQNVTLSCEQNLNHDAMYWYRQDPGQGLRLIYYSQIVNDFQKGDIAEGYSVSREKKESFPLTVTSAQKNPTAFYLCASSIVGSGSYNEQFFGPGTRLTVL.

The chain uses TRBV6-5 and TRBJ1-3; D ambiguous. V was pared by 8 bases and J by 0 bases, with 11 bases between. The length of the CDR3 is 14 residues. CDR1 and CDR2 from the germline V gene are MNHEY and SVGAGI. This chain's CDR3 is CASGSWSSGNTIYF. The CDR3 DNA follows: TGTGCCAGCGGGTCATGGAGCTCTGGAAACACCATATATTTT.

This CDR3 reads CASRYVPGQGHTEAFF. The DNA of the CDR3 is TGTGCCAGCAGATACGTTCCGGGACAGGGGCACACTGAAGCTTTCTTT. J is TRBJ1-1 and V is TRBV6-2 or TRBV6-3, with TRBD1 matching 10 bases. CDR1 is MNHEY, CDR2 SVGEGT, per germline. The CDR3 loop spans 16 amino acids. J lost 3 bases, V lost 6 bases, and 10 bases had no gene match.